This T cell receptor beta chain was profiled in a study of blood T cells in healthy people across ages. This clonotype was detected only once. The antigen is undetermined. Combining a sample-barcoded 5' primer with a J-beta primer mix, a second PCR ran for roughly 7 to 12 cycles. Every molecule of cDNA carried a tag from a template-switch adaptor with 12 random nucleotides. MiXCR, run by TCRdb on the 5' RACE reads, gives a single entry per CDR3 protein. The data contain hundreds of thousands of distinct CDR3 sequences, 58% of them singletons. Deletions cut 6 bases from V and 4 bases from J, with 16 bases between. Germline values: CDR1 MNHEY, CDR2 SVGEGT. The CDR3 totals 15 residues. Study-wide points: Naive T cell percentage strongly correlated with TCR beta diversity.

The rearrangement joins TRBV6-2 or TRBV6-3 to TRBJ2-1; maybe TRBD2 (6 bases). The sequence derives from a man in his thirties or forties in good health. Sequencing was done on a sample of blood. CDR3 sequence reads: CASRGGGLGYNEQFF. CDR3 sequence (DNA): TGTGCCAGCAGGGGAGGAGGGCTCGGATACAATGAGCAGTTCTTC.